Listed below are T cell receptor beta chains from one sample, sequenced in a study of blood T cell repertoires in COVID-19. Only in-frame clones appear in the TCRdb table, and some are missing; sequencing was by immunoSEQ multiplex PCR. The sample includes fewer than 350,000 clones, around four fifths seen only once; the top ten take approximately 4.1%. The sequencing input was peripheral blood. These receptors all stem from a woman between 45 and 65 years old with active or convalescent COVID-19. Both conserved end residues are trimmed from each CDR3. The D gene is left open where the match is weak.

TRBJ2-5 | TRBV9 | . | ASSLRGETQY
TRBJ2-7 | TRBV5-6 | TRBD1 | ASSRRQGTSEQY
TRBJ2-7 | TRBV29-1 | TRBD2 | SVDWGLSQSEQY
TRBJ1-1 | TRBV5-6 | . | ASSLEAAMNTEAF
TRBJ1-1 | TRBV6-5 | . | ASSYSGGLNTEAF
TRBJ2-3 | TRBV29-1 | . | SVVGGFAGQSTDTQY
TRBJ1-6 | TRBV5-8 | TRBD1 | ASSSGQGISYNSPLH
TRBJ1-4 | TRBV7-6 | . | ASSSPTTNEKLF
TRBJ2-7 | TRBV4-2 | TRBD2 | ASSHGLADTYEQY
TRBJ2-7 | TRBV28 | . | ASSQTGRSYEQY